This T cell receptor (beta chain) was documented in a study of T cell responses to AZD1222 COVID-19 vaccine. This clone showed up just a few times. No antigen is known for it. Repertoires were generated with immunoSEQ multiplex PCR, while TCRdb's copy carries only in-frame clones and drops some. The sample has 140,000 to 150,000 clones, 80% to 90% seen once. Findings and limits, study-wide: The donors showed a predominance of white British ancestry and of females, with possible underestimation of clonal diversity. Repertoire sampling occurred only after the peak T cell response. Compared with day 0, the breadth and depth of the Spike-specific TCR repertoire rose significantly after two doses of AZD1222.

Germline loops: CDR1 SGHTA, CDR2 FQGNSA. The CDR3 is 13 amino acids. V lost 7 bases and J 8 bases, leaving 17 bases between the germline ends. The chain combines TRBV7-2 with TRBJ1-1; D gene ambiguous. This sequence was found in an adult in good health. The material sequenced was peripheral blood, taken on day 0 of AZD1222 vaccination. The CDR3 nucleotides read TGTGCCAGCACCTATGTCGGGCCGTTCGAAGCTTTCTTT. Translation: CASTYVGPFEAFF.